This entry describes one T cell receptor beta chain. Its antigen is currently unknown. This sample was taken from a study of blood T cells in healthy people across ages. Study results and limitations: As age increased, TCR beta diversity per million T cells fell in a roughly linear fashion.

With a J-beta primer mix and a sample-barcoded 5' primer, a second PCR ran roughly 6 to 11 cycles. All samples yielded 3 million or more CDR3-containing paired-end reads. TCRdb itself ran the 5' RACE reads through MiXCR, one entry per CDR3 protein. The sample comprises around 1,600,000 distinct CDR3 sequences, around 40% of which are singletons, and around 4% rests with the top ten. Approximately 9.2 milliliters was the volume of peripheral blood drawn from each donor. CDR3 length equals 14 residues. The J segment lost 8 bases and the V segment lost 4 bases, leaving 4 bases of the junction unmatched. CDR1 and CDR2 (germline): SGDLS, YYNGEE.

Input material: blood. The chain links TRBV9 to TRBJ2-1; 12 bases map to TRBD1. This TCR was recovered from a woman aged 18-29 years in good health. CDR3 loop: CASSTGTGGDEQFF. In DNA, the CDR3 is TGTGCCAGCAGCACCGGGACAGGGGGCGATGAGCAGTTCTTC.